This passage covers 25 T cell receptor beta chains from one sample sequenced in a study of neurological immune-mediated disorders. From the 5' RACE reads, TCRdb called clonotypes with MiXCR, one entry per CDR3 protein. The table shows roughly 60,000 distinct CDR3 sequences, with roughly 11% occurring only once. Material: PBMCs. All receptors come from a man aged 60-69 years in good health.

There are many counts of this clonotype. The chain links TRBV5-1 to TRBJ2-7; D assignment may be TRBD1 or TRBD2 (6 bases each). With 2 bases removed from V and 0 bases from J, the gap between germline ends came to 9 bases. The CDR3 extends over 14 amino acids. CDR1 is SGHRS and CDR2 is YFSETQ in the germline V gene. The CDR3 DNA reads TGCGCCAGCAGCTTTCCGGGGGCCTCCTACGAGCAGTACTTC. As protein: CASSFPGASYEQYF.

This clonotype showed up many times. The J gene is TRBJ1-5, the V gene TRBV7-8; weak D call: TRBD1 (5 bases). The CDR3 runs 18 residues. V was pared by 0 bases and J by 3 bases, with 18 bases between. Germline assignment: CDR1 SGHVS and CDR2 FQNEAQ. The CDR3 reads CASSLALISRDANQPQHF. Written as DNA, the CDR3 is TGTGCCAGCAGCTTAGCGCTTATATCCAGGGACGCCAATCAGCCCCAGCATTTT.

This clonotype was seen repeatedly, ten times or more. This rearrangement joins TRBV29-1 to TRBJ1-3; D ambiguous. Germline V gives CDR1 SQVTM, CDR2 ANQGSEA. The germline V and J ends were trimmed by 7 bases and 0 bases, with 7 bases remaining between them. The length of the CDR3 is 12 residues. In DNA, the CDR3 is TGCAGCGCGGTCCTCTCTGGAAACACCATATATTTT. It is translated as CSAVLSGNTIYF.

This clonotype appeared many times. V and J are TRBV28 and TRBJ1-5; D is unclear. Trimming took off 5 bases at V and 0 bases at J, with 11 bases between the two ends. CDR3 length: 15 residues. Germline V gives CDR1 MDHEN, CDR2 SYDVKM. This chain's CDR3 is CASSQWTDSNQPQHF. For the CDR3, the DNA is TGTGCCAGCAGTCAGTGGACGGATAGCAATCAGCCCCAGCATTTT.

This clonotype was counted many times. The V gene is TRBV5-1, the J gene TRBJ2-1, with 8 nucleotides matching TRBD2. The CDR3 is 16 amino acids. The J segment lost 3 bases and the V segment lost 3 bases, leaving 8 bases of the junction unmatched. Germline CDR1 SGHRS, CDR2 YFSETQ. As DNA, the CDR3 is TGCGCCAGCAGCTCCCGCCGCGGGGGGCTCTACAATGAGCAGTTCTTC. Residues: CASSSRRGGLYNEQFF.

This clonotype was picked up many times. V gene TRBV7-8 combines with J gene TRBJ2-5; 9 bases line up with TRBD2. The trim removed 3 bases at V and 4 bases at J, leaving 3 bases unmatched. The CDR3 is 14 amino acids. CDR1 is SGHVS, CDR2 FQNEAQ, per germline. The CDR3 here is CASSFVAGAETQYF. The CDR3 DNA follows: TGTGCCAGCAGCTTCGTAGCGGGGGCAGAGACCCAGTACTTC.

Ten or more counts support this clonotype. The CDR3 is CSARAGKLNTEAFF. In DNA, the CDR3 is TGCAGTGCTAGAGCCGGGAAACTTAACACTGAAGCTTTCTTT. The chain is built from TRBV20-1 and TRBJ1-1, with D unresolved. The CDR3 sequence is 14 residues long. V was pared by 1 base and J by 2 bases, with 11 bases between. Germline V gene lookup returns CDR1 DFQATT and CDR2 SNEGSKA (reference sequence).

The table lists this clonotype with many counts. The chain uses TRBV4-3 and TRBJ2-3; D call uncertain. The V end was cut by 0 bases, the J end by 7 bases, with 14 bases between. The germline V gene encodes CDR1 LGHNA and CDR2 YSLEER. The length of the CDR3 is 15 residues. CDR3 amino acids: CASSQEFPKRNTQYF. In DNA, the CDR3 is TGCGCCAGCAGCCAAGAATTTCCTAAAAGGAATACGCAGTATTTT.

This clonotype was recorded many times. V and J are TRBV7-9 and TRBJ1-2; tentative D call: TRBD1 (5 bases). The germline V and J ends were trimmed by 5 bases and 14 bases, with 21 bases remaining between them. This CDR3 has 13 residues. In germline, CDR1 is SEHNR, CDR2 FQNEAQ (reference sequence). This chain's CDR3 is CASSPFDSPVLTF. The CDR3 DNA is TGTGCCAGCAGCCCCTTCGACAGCCCCGTTCTTACCTTC.

About this clonotype: A read error may explain this, as a much larger clone is one base away. The chain combines TRBV7-3 with TRBJ2-5; D is undetermined. CDR1 is SGHTA and CDR2 is FQGTGA in the germline V gene. This CDR3 has 13 amino acids. The CDR3 coding sequence is TGTGCCAGCAGCTTAGGGCAGCAAGAGACCCTGTACTTC. Translating gives CASSLGQQETLYF.

This clonotype occurred once. Its ends do not fully match the called genes, so a read error is possible. The genes are TRBV5-1 and TRBJ1-3; D not resolved. Germline CDR1 is SGHRS and CDR2 is YFSETQ. There are 16 residues in the CDR3. For the CDR3, the DNA is TGCGCCAGCGCACTTGGTGGGCCGCGCTCTGGGAACACCATATATTTT. Residues: CASALGGPRSGNTIYF. The variable domain in full, with the rest retrieved from reference TRBV5-1 and TRBJ1-3, is KAGVTQTPRYLIKTRGQQVTLSCSPISGHRSVSWYQQTPGQGLQFLFEYFSETQRNKGNFPGRFSGRQFSNSRSEMNVSTLELGDSALYLCASALGGPRSGNTIYFGEGSWLTVV.

This clonotype was recorded many times. The chain joins TRBV18 to TRBJ2-2; 11 positions agree with TRBD1. Germline V gives CDR1 KGHSH, CDR2 LQKENI. Trimming cost V 6 bases and J 5 bases; bases outside gene matches: 14. CDR3 length equals 18 residues. The CDR3, as DNA: TGTGCCAGCTCTGCATCCCGCACCGGGACAGGGGGGACCGGGGAGCTGTTTTTT. This sequence encodes CASSASRTGTGGTGELFF.

The rearrangement links TRBV11-3 to TRBJ2-2, with D possibly called TRBD1 or TRBD2 (5 bases each). In germline, CDR1 is SGHNT, CDR2 YENEEA. The V and J ends lost 5 bases and 1 base respectively, with 11 bases between them. The CDR3 has 15 residues. The CDR3 protein is CASSRDGMNTGELFF. As DNA, the CDR3 is TGTGCCAGCAGCCGGGACGGGATGAACACCGGGGAGCTGTTTTTT.

This clonotype came up many times. The chain uses TRBV9 and TRBJ1-2; D not resolved. Germline lookup yields CDR1 SGDLS and CDR2 YYNGEE. This CDR3 has 13 amino acids. Between the trimmed V and J ends, which lost 1 base and 1 base, there was a span of 5 bases. The CDR3: CASSVTDNYGYTF. As DNA, the CDR3 is TGTGCCAGCAGCGTAACCGATAACTATGGCTACACCTTC.

Comments on this clonotype: This clone may be a read error of a much larger clone one base away. The chain employs TRBV28 and TRBJ2-5; 8 positions agree with TRBD1. The CDR3 consists of 14 residues. Germline V gene data show CDR1 as MDHEN and CDR2 as SYDVKM. The CDR3 coding sequence is TGTGCCAGCAGTCCAGGGGGCGGGGATCAGACCCGGTACTTC. Residues: CASSPGGGDQTRYF.

J is TRBJ2-5 and V is TRBV6-5, with TRBD1 identical over 8 bases. The V segment lost 5 bases and the J segment 4 bases; nucleotides outside the gene matches: 0. Germline CDR1 MNHEY, CDR2 SVGAGI. This CDR3 is built from 12 residues. DNA of the CDR3: TGTGCCAGCAGTACAGGGGGAGAGACCCAGTACTTC. Protein sequence: CASSTGGETQYF.

There are many counts of this clonotype. This rearrangement joins TRBV7-2 to TRBJ2-5; D is possibly TRBD1 (5 bases). The V and J ends lost 5 bases and 1 base respectively, with 8 bases between them. Per germline, CDR1 SGHTA and CDR2 FQGNSA. The CDR3 has 13 residues. DNA for the CDR3: TGTGCCAGCAGCCGGACAACCCAAGAGACCCAGTACTTC. Translating gives CASSRTTQETQYF.

This clonotype was counted at least ten times. The CDR3 loop is CASSLGGSSYNEQFF. The CDR3 nucleotides are TGTGCCAGCAGCTTAGGGGGGAGCTCCTACAATGAGCAGTTCTTC. The chain recombines TRBV11-2 with TRBJ2-1, with D perhaps assigned TRBD1 or TRBD2 (5 bases each). In germline, CDR1 is SGHAT, CDR2 FQNNGV. The CDR3 length is 15 residues. The V end was cut by 1 base, the J end by 0 bases, with 7 bases between.

This clonotype was counted many times. This chain connects TRBV3-1 to TRBJ1-1; D is unresolved. The germline V gene has CDR1 LGHDT and CDR2 YNNKEL (reference sequence). Trimming left V 2 bases short and J 4 bases short, with 11 bases between. The CDR3 covers 14 residues. CDR3 coding DNA: TGTGCCAGCAGCCAATCGATTTTAGGCACTGAAGCTTTCTTT. The encoded protein is CASSQSILGTEAFF. The full variable domain, in which reference TRBV3-1 and TRBJ1-1 provide the parts outside the CDR3, is DTAVSQTPKYLVTQMGNDKSIKCEQNLGHDTMYWYKQDSKKFLKIMFSYNNKELIINETVPNRFSPKSPDKAHLNLHINSLELGDSAVYFCASSQSILGTEAFFGQGTRLTVV.

This clonotype was seen many times. The chain has TRBV20-1 and TRBJ2-7, with TRBD2 as a possible D gene (5 bases). Trimming removed 4 bases from V and 0 bases from J, with 7 bases in between. The CDR3 is made up of 12 amino acids. Germline V gene lookup returns CDR1 DFQATT and CDR2 SNEGSKA (reference sequence). CDR3 protein: CSATRGSYEQYF. The CDR3, as DNA: TGCAGTGCTACCCGGGGCTCCTACGAGCAGTACTTC.

This clonotype was recorded many times. The chain employs TRBV3-1 and TRBJ1-2, with D unclear. The CDR3 is 11 amino acids. CDR1 and CDR2 (germline): LGHDT, YNNKEL (reference sequence). Trimming removed 0 bases from V and 12 bases from J, with 8 bases in between. The CDR3 bases are TGTGCCAGCAGCCAAGATACGCCCCACACCTTC. This translates into CASSQDTPHTF.

This clonotype was seen repeatedly, ten times or more. The V and J genes are TRBV14 and TRBJ1-2, with D perhaps TRBD1 (6 bases). Germline V lookup: CDR1 SGHDN, CDR2 FVKESK. V was cut by 4 bases and J by 8 bases, with 17 bases left in between. CDR3 length: 14 residues. CDR3 sequence: CASSRRGGQRGYTF. The DNA of the CDR3 is TGTGCCAGCAGCCGACGGGGGGGCCAACGGGGCTACACCTTC.

This clonotype came up many times. The genes are TRBV24-1 and TRBJ2-7; D remains unclear. The ends were cut back, 5 bases at V and 6 bases at J, with 13 bases in the middle. Germline V gene lookup returns CDR1 KGHDR and CDR2 SFDVKD. This CDR3 has 13 amino acids. CDR3 residues: CATSGGSRAEQYF. As DNA, the CDR3 is TGTGCCACCAGTGGCGGCAGCCGGGCCGAGCAGTACTTC.

Ten or more counts support this clonotype. CDR3 protein: CASSSPTGSEAFF. DNA for the CDR3: TGTGCCAGCAGTTCTCCGACAGGGAGTGAAGCTTTCTTT. The chain is built from TRBV28 and TRBJ1-1, with TRBD1 matching 7 bases. CDR1 is MDHEN, CDR2 SYDVKM, per germline. With 4 bases clipped from V and 7 bases from J, the junction kept 6 bases outside the gene matches. This CDR3 has 13 amino acids.

This clonotype has at least ten counts. The CDR3 bases are TGTGCCAGCAGCGGCCGGGACCCTAGAAATCCAAACATTCAGTACTTC. Amino acid sequence: CASSGRDPRNPNIQYF. The gene calls are TRBV5-6 and TRBJ2-4; possibly TRBD1 or TRBD2 for D (5 bases each). V was clipped by 4 bases and J by 6 bases, with 20 bases between them. The CDR3 has 16 residues. Germline V gene lookup returns CDR1 SGHDT and CDR2 YYEEEE.